This TCR beta chain was obtained from a study of monozygotic twins with inflammatory bowel disease. Whole blood that had not undergone T cell sorting provided the isolated total RNA. Eight distinct reactions (per sample) were used to make the cDNA. Addition of UMIs with a 6-nucleotide sample barcode was achieved by template switching. TCRdb re-called the 5' RACE reads and shows each CDR3 protein once, DNA omitted. The record lists over 200,000 distinct CDR3 sequences, of which the ten most abundant hold roughly 7.1%. Turning to this clonotype: The antigen is unknown.

The study's findings and limits: TCRbeta diversity (inverse Simpson) was lower in IBD patients than in healthy co-twins.

From germline, CDR1 is MDHEN and CDR2 SYDVKM. The CDR3 has 14 residues. J is TRBJ1-3 and V is TRBV28; TCRdb reports TRBD1, a call that lacks DNA to check it against. The sequencing sample was made of blood. The sequence came from a human donor with ulcerative colitis or Crohn's disease, or a healthy co-twin of an affected twin (not recorded which). This chain's CDR3 is CAVGGMVPGNTIYF.